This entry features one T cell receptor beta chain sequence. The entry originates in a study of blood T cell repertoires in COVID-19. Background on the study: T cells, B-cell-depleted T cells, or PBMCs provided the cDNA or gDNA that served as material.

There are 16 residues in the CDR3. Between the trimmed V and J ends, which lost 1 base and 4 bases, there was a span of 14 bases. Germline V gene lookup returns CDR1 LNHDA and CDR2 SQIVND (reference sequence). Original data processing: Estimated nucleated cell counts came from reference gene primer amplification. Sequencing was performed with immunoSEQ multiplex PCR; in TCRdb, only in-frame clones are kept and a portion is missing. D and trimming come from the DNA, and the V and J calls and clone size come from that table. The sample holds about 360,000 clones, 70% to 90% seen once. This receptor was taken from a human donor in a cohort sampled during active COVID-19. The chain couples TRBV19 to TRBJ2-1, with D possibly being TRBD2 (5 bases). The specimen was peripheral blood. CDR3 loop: CASSIARGRDYNEQFF. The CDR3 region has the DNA TGTGCCAGTAGTATAGCCCGAGGGAGAGATTACAATGAGCAGTTCTTC.